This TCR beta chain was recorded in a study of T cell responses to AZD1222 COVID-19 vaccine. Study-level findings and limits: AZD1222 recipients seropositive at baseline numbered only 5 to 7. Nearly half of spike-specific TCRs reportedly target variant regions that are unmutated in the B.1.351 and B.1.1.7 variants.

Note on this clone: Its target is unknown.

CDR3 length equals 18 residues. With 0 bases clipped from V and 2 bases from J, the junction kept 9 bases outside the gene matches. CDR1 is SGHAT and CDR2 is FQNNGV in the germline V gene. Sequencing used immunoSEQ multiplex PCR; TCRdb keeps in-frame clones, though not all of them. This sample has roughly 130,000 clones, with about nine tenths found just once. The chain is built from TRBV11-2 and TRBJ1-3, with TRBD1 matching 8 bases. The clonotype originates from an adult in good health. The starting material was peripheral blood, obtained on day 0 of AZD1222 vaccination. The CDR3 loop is CASSLDSPGGAPGNTIYF. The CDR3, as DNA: TGTGCCAGCAGCTTAGATTCCCCAGGGGGCGCACCTGGAAACACCATATATTTT.